This TCR beta chain was captured by sequencing in a study of CXCR3-negative and CXCR3-positive naive CD8 T cells (dated by TCRdb to about 2019). About the investigation overall: In total, about 135 million TRB reads were obtained, or roughly 1.5 +/- 0.3 million reads per library. Diversity and physicochemical repertoire analyses covered 10 to 11 donors pooled from two independent experiments. For the TRBV-TRBJ cluster analysis, the naive subsets came from about five donors, while the memory cells came from 3 donors.

Taken from cysteine to phenylalanine, the CDR3 has 14 residues. The nucleotide record is missing. The CDR1 and CDR2 encoded by the germline V gene (reference sequence) are SGHKS and YYEKEE. Concerning this clonotype itself: Its antigen is currently not known.

The investigation overall reported the following: Within the same donor, TRBV-TRBJ usage looked similar between naive CXCR3-negative and CXCR3-positive cells, but memory cells had distinct patterns. Freshly isolated PBMCs were used for most assays because CXCR3 expression went down partially after cryopreservation. Both naive subsets had comparably high repertoire diversity, while memory CD8+ T cells had much lower repertoire diversity. TRB CDR3s from CXCR3-positive naive cells showed higher hydrophobicity (lower Kidera factor 4), lower energy, and higher strength and volume indices than CXCR3-negative naive cells. Because surface CD5, which is linked to self-reactivity in mice, was comparable between the naive subsets, TCR interaction strength was also inferred from the physicochemical properties of TRB CDR3s.

For every CD8+ T cell subset, approximately 300,000 cells were flow-sorted straight into RLT lysis buffer, and each subset was sorted in triplicate. To exclude memory contaminants, naive CD8+ T cells were stringently defined as CD45RO-CCR7+CD27+CD95-. Peripheral blood mononuclear cells were isolated from buffy coats by standard density gradient centrifugation. A FACSAria III was used to flow-sort naive CXCR3-negative and CXCR3-positive CD8+ T cells. Total RNA was extracted from sorted cells with an RNeasy Mini Kit. Sequencing relied on a NextSeq 550. The Human TCR Profiling Kit (MiLaboratory) was used to make UMI-labeled 5' RACE TRB cDNA libraries. cDNA synthesis used the entire amount of extracted RNA, and PCR amplification then used the entire amount of cDNA produced. Libraries were prepared in parallel using an identical number of PCR cycles. Per the authors' processing: MIGEC and MiXCR extracted about 53,000 +/- 10,000 unique UMI-labeled TRB cDNA molecules per library, requiring at least two reads per UMI. Each library averaged roughly 40,000 +/- 10,000 functional in-frame TRB CDR3 nucleotide clonotypes without stop codons. Diversity metrics, including normalized Shannon-Wiener and Chao1, were computed in VDJtools after downsampling to 5000 UMI-labeled TRB molecules per sample. VDJtools was used to calculate clonotype-size-weighted physicochemical properties of the central five CDR3 residues, namely interaction energy, strength, volume and Kidera factor 4. TCRdb reprocessed the reads; each CDR3 protein sequence makes one entry, and DNA is unavailable. In this record, the V and J calls reflect TCRdb's handling and not the investigators' own analysis. This sample's table lists 50,000 to 55,000 distinct CDR3 sequences. In total, the top ten clones hold approximately 1.4% of the sample.

The sequenced sample was naive CXCR3- CD8+ T cells from blood. In the paper's terms, the cell subset or site label means: CD45RO-CCR7+CD27+CD95- naive CD8+ T cells lacking CXCR3 (TNR3-). This sequence originates from a human donor in good health. Some clones in this sample may be carry-over from other donors' samples. Rearrangement joined TRBV5-5 to TRBJ1-2; TCRdb calls TRBD1, which cannot be checked without DNA. CDR3 protein: CASSYGQANYGYTF.